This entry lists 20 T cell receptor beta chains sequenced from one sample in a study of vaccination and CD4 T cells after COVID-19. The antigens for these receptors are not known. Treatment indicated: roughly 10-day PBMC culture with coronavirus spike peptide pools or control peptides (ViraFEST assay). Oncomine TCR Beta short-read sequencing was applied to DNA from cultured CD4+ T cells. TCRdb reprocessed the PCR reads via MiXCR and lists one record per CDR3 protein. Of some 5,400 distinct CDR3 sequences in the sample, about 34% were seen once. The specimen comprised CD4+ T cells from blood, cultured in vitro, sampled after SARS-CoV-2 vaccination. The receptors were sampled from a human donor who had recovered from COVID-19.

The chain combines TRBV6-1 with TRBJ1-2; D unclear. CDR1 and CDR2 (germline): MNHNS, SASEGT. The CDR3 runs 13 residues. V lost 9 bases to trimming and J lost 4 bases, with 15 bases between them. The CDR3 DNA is TGTGCCAGTTCCCGCGAGGGAGGCTATGGCTACACCTTC. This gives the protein CASSREGGYGYTF.

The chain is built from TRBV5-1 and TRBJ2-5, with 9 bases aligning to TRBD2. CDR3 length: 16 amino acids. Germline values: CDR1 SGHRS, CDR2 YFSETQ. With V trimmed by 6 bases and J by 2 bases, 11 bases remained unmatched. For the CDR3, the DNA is TGCGCCAGCACAAGCGGGGGGACGATTGTACAAGAGACCCAGTACTTC. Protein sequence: CASTSGGTIVQETQYF.

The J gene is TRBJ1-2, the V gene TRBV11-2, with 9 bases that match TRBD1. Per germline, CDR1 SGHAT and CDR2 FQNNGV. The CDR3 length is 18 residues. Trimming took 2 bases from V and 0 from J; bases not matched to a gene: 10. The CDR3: CASSLLSIRDRANYGYTF. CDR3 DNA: TGTGCCAGCAGCTTACTCTCCATCCGGGACAGGGCTAACTATGGCTACACCTTC.

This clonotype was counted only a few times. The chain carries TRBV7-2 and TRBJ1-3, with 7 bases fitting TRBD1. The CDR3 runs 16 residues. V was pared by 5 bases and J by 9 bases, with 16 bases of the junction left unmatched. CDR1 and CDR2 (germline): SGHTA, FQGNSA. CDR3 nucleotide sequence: TGTGCCAGCAGCCTGGCTGGGACAGCTAGGTCTGGCACCATATATTTT. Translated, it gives CASSLAGTARSGTIYF.

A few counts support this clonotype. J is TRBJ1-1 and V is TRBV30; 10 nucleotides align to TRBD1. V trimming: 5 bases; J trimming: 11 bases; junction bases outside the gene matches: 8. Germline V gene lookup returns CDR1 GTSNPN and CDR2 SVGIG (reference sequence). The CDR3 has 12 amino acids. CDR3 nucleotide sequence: TGTGCCTGGGGGACAGGGGTTGTGGAGGCTTTCTTT. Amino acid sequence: CAWGTGVVEAFF.

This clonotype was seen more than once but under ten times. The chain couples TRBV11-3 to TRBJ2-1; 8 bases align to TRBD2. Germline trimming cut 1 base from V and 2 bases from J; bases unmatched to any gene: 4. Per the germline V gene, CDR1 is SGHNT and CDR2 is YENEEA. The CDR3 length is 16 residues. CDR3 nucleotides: TGTGCCAGCAGCTTAGGAGCAGCGGGGGCCTACAATGAGCAGTTCTTC. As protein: CASSLGAAGAYNEQFF.

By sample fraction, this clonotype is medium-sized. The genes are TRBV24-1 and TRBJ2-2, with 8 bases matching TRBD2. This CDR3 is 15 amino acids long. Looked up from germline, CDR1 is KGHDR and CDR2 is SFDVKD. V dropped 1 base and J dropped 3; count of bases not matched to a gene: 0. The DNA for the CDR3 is TGTGCCACCAGTGATTTACTAGCGGACACCGGGGAGCTGTTTTTT. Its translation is CATSDLLADTGELFF.

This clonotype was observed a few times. The CDR3 sequence is CASSDGPNHTGELFF. The CDR3 DNA is TGTGCCAGCAGTGACGGCCCGAATCACACCGGGGAGCTGTTTTTT. The V gene is TRBV6-1, the J gene TRBJ2-2; D gene uncertain. V was trimmed by 3 bases and J by 3 bases, leaving 11 bases between them. CDR1 is MNHNS and CDR2 is SASEGT in the germline V gene. The CDR3 contains 15 residues.

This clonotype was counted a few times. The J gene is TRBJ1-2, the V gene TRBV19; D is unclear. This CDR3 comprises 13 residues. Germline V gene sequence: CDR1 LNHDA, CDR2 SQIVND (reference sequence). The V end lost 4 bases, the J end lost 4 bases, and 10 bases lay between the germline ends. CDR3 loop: CASSKDGPYGYTF. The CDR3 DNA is TGTGCCAGTAGTAAAGACGGTCCCTATGGCTACACCTTC.

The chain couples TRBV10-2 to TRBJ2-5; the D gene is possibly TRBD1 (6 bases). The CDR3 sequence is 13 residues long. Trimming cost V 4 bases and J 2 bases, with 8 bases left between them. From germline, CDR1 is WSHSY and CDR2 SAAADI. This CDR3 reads CASSGQVQETQYF. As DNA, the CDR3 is TGCGCCAGCAGTGGACAGGTTCAAGAGACCCAGTACTTC.

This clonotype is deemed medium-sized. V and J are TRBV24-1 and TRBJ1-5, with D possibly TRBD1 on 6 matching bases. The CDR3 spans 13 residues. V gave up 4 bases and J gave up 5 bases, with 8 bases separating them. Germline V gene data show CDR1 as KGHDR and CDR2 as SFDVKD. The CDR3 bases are TGTGCCACCAGTGACAGGGGAGATCAGCCCCAGCATTTT. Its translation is CATSDRGDQPQHF.

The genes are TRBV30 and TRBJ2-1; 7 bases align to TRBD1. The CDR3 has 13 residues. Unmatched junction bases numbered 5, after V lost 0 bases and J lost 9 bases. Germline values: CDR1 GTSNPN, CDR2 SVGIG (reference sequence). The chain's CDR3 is CAWSVVQGTEQFF. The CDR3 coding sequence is TGTGCCTGGAGTGTTGTACAGGGGACTGAGCAGTTCTTC. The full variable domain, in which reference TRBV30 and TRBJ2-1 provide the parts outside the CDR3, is SQTIHQWPATLVQPVGSPLSLECTVEGTSNPNLYWYRQAAGRGLQLLFYSVGIGQISSEVPQNLSASRPQDRQFILSSKKLLLSDSGFYLCAWSVVQGTEQFFGPGTRLTVL.

The DNA for the CDR3 is TGTGCCAGCAGTTTACGGGGGACCGCCGGCAATCAGCCCCAGCATTTT. Translation gives CASSLRGTAGNQPQHF. The V call is TRBV12-3 or TRBV12-4, the J call TRBJ1-5; D is perhaps TRBD1 (5 bases). The V gene lost 2 bases and the J gene lost 2 bases, with 13 bases spanning the gap. This CDR3 is built from 16 residues.

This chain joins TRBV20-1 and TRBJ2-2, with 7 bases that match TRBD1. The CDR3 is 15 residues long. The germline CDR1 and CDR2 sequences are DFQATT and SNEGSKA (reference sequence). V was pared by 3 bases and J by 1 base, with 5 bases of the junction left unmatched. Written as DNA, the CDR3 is TGCAGTGCTAGCCCACGGACAGGGAACACCGGGGAGCTGTTTTTT. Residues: CSASPRTGNTGELFF.

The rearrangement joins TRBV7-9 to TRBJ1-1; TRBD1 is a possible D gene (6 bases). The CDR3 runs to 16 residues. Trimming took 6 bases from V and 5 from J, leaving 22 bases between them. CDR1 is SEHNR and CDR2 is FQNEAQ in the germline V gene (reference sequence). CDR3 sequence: CASRSHPGGRGTEAFF. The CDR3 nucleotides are TGTGCCAGCAGATCCCACCCCGGGGGCCGTGGGACTGAAGCTTTCTTT.

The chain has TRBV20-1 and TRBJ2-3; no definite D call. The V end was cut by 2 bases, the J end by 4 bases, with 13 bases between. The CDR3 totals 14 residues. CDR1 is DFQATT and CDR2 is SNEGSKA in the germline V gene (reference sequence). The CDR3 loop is CSARSLRGPDTQYF. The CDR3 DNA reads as TGCAGTGCTAGATCTCTCCGAGGCCCAGATACGCAGTATTTT.

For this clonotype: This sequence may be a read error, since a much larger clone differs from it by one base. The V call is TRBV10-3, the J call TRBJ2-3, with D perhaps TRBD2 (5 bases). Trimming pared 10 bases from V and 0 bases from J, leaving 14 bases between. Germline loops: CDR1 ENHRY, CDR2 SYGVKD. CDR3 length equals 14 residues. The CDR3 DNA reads TGTGCCAGCACCTCACTAGGAAGCACAGATACGCAGTATTTT. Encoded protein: CASTSLGSTDTQYF.

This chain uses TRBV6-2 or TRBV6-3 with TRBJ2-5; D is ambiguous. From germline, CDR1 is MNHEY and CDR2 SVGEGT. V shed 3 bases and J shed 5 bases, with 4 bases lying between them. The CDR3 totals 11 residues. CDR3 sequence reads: CASSYIETQYF. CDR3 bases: TGTGCCAGCAGTTATATTGAGACCCAGTACTTC.

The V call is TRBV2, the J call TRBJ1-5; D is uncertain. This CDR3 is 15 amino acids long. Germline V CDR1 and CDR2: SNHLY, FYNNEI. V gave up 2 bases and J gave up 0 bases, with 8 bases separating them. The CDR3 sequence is CASSENSNSNQPQHF. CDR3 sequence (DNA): TGTGCCAGCAGTGAAAACAGTAATAGCAATCAGCCCCAGCATTTT.

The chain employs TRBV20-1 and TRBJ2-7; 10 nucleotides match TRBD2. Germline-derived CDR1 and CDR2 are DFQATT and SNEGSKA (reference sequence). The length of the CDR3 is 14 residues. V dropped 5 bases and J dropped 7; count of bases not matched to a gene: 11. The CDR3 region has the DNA TGCAGTGCTCCCCGAGTAGCGGGAGGAGGGGAGCAGTACTTC. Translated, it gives CSAPRVAGGGEQYF.